Listed below are T cell receptor beta chains from one sample, sequenced in a study of T cells in Graves' hyperthyroidism and ophthalmopathy. MiXCR, run by TCRdb on the multiplex PCR reads, gives a single entry per CDR3 protein. The table lists approximately 700,000 distinct CDR3 sequences, about 45% of them singletons. The sample taken for sequencing was peripheral blood or thyroid tissue (not recorded which). These receptors all come from an adult man with Graves' disease, either hyperthyroidism or ophthalmopathy (not recorded which). Both conserved end residues are part of each CDR3. A D gene is named only where the DNA matches it firmly. Not all rows give a size; the values are once, few, many and, for expanded clones, a class.

DNA	CDR3	D	V	J	size	length
TGTGCCAGTAGTATACGGACAGGGGATGGGGGCTACACCTTC	CASSIRTGDGGYTF	TRBD1	TRBV19	TRBJ1-2	.	14
TGCAGCAGCGTAGGAGGACAGCAAAATGAAGCTTTCTTT	CSSVGGQQNEAFF	.	TRBV29-1	TRBJ1-1	.	13
TGTGCCAGCGCAAAAGGGGGGCTGACGCCCAATCAGCCCCAGCATTTT	CASAKGGLTPNQPQHF	.	TRBV2	TRBJ1-5	few	16
TGCGCCAGCAGTGAGATCGGTCAGGAGAATGAAAAACTGTTTTTT	CASSEIGQENEKLFF	.	TRBV10-2	TRBJ1-4	.	15
TGTGCCAGCACCAATAGCGGGGGGTGGGCCTACGAGCAGTACTTC	CASTNSGGWAYEQYF	TRBD2	TRBV10-3	TRBJ2-7	.	15
TGTGCCAGCAGCCCAACCGGGACAGGGGATTCACCCCTCCACTTT	CASSPTGTGDSPLHF	TRBD1	TRBV11-2	TRBJ1-6	many	15
TGTGCCAGCAGTCGCTCACGACAGGGCGGCTATGGCTACACCTTC	CASSRSRQGGYGYTF	TRBD1	TRBV6-6	TRBJ1-2	.	15
TGTGCCAACAGCCCCCCGGACAGGTCTGAAGCTTTCTTT	CANSPPDRSEAFF	TRBD1	TRBV11-3	TRBJ1-1	.	13
TGCAGTGCCAGTCTACTAGCGGGGGAGACCCAGTACTTC	CSASLLAGETQYF	TRBD2	TRBV20-1	TRBJ2-5	few	13
TGTGCCAGCAAACGACAGGGGAACACTGAAACTTTCTTT	CASKRQGNTETFF	TRBD1	TRBV19	TRBJ1-1	few	13
TGTGCCAGCAGTGAAATCCGTCTCGGAGCTTTCTTT	CASSEIRLGAFF	.	TRBV6-1	TRBJ1-1	few	12
TGTGCCAGCAGAAGGGGACTAGCGGGGGGTATCGACGAGCAGTACTTC	CASRRGLAGGIDEQYF	TRBD2	TRBV27	TRBJ2-7	once	16
TGTGCCAGCAGTTTAGTGCCAGCAATCAATCAGCCCCAGCATTTT	CASSLVPAINQPQHF	.	TRBV12-3/TRBV12-4	TRBJ1-5	.	15
TGTGCCAGCCGCAGCGCTAATGAAAAACTGTTTTTT	CASRSANEKLFF	.	TRBV2	TRBJ1-4	many	12
TGCAGCGTGGACAGGACGAACACCGGGGAGCTGTTTTTT	CSVDRTNTGELFF	TRBD1	TRBV29-1	TRBJ2-2	many	13
TGTGCCAGCAGCCGGACTAGCGGGGGGCAGTACTTC	CASSRTSGGQYF	TRBD2	TRBV7-9	TRBJ2-7	.	12
TGTGCCAGCAGCTCAGCCCGGGTTACACCATTCTCTGGAAACACCATATATTTT	CASSSARVTPFSGNTIYF	.	TRBV6-5	TRBJ1-3	.	18
TGTGCCAGCAGCTTAAATCAGGGAAGGCCCTACGAGCAGTACTTC	CASSLNQGRPYEQYF	.	TRBV11-3	TRBJ2-7	.	15
TGTGCCAGCCGACAAATAAATTCACCCCTCCACTTT	CASRQINSPLHF	.	TRBV25-1	TRBJ1-6	.	12
TGTGCCAGCAGCATTTCACAGGGACAAGAGACCCAGTACTTC	CASSISQGQETQYF	.	TRBV7-2	TRBJ2-5	many	14
TGCGCCAGCAGGAACGGACTAGCGGGAGGGCCCCACTCGAACACCGGGGAGCTGTTTTTT	CASRNGLAGGPHSNTGELFF	TRBD2	TRBV5-1	TRBJ2-2	.	20
TGTGCCAGCAGTGAGGAGGGACAGCCAGTATACGAGCAGTACTTC	CASSEEGQPVYEQYF	.	TRBV2	TRBJ2-7	many	15
TGTGCCAGCAGCCTCGGCCCGGGAAGCTCCTACGAGCAGTACTTC	CASSLGPGSSYEQYF	.	TRBV7-2	TRBJ2-7	.	15
TGTGCCACCCGGGGCCAGGGGACTGTGGAGACCCAGTACTTC	CATRGQGTVETQYF	.	TRBV6-1	TRBJ2-5	few	14
TGCGCCAGCAGCTTGGAACAGGGAGGCTCACCCCTCCACTTT	CASSLEQGGSPLHF	.	TRBV5-1	TRBJ1-6	many	14
TGCAGTCCCCCGGGTCTCATGAACACTGAAGCTTTCTTT	CSPPGLMNTEAFF	.	TRBV20-1	TRBJ1-1	.	13
TGCAGCGTCGCGACAGGGACACGCTCACCCCTCCACTTT	CSVATGTRSPLHF	TRBD1	TRBV29-1	TRBJ1-6	.	13
TGTGCCAGTAGTATTCAGGGGACAGATACGCAGTATTTT	CASSIQGTDTQYF	.	TRBV19	TRBJ2-3	few	13
TGTGCCATCAGTCGCCGGGATTTTTCCTTC	CAISRRDFSF	.	TRBV10-3	TRBJ2-7	.	10
TGCAGCGAGTTTGGGGATGGCTACACCTTC	CSEFGDGYTF	.	TRBV29-1	TRBJ1-2	many	10
TGTGCCAGTAGTATTTTCAGTCCCCGACTGGGAAGTAATTCACCCCTCCACTTT	CASSIFSPRLGSNSPLHF	.	TRBV19	TRBJ1-6	few	18
TGCAGCAGCCGAGGACAGGGGGTAGGGGCCAACGTCCTGACTTTC	CSSRGQGVGANVLTF	TRBD1	TRBV29-1	TRBJ2-6	.	15
TGCGCCAGCAGCCGCGGTTCTAGCGGGGTAGGCGAGCAGTACTTC	CASSRGSSGVGEQYF	TRBD2	TRBV7-2	TRBJ2-7	.	15
TGTGCCACCAGTGATCCCCAGGGGCGGGCCGGGGAGCTGTTTTTT	CATSDPQGRAGELFF	.	TRBV24-1	TRBJ2-2	few	15
TGTGCCGGATGGGTCGCGGGTTTCAGCTCCTACGAGCAGTACTTC	CAGWVAGFSSYEQYF	.	TRBV19	TRBJ2-7	.	15
TGTGCCAGCAGTTTTTGGGACAGAACCTATGGCTACACCTTC	CASSFWDRTYGYTF	TRBD1	TRBV9	TRBJ1-2	.	14
TGTGCCAGCAGTTGGGGGTTGGGCAATCAGCCCCAGCATTTT	CASSWGLGNQPQHF	.	TRBV2	TRBJ1-5	many	14
TGTGCCAGCAGCCGGGACAGGGTGGACACCGGGGAGCTGTTTTTT	CASSRDRVDTGELFF	TRBD1	TRBV7-2	TRBJ2-2	few	15
TGTGCCAGCTCACCAACGCGGGACTACGAGCAGTACTTC	CASSPTRDYEQYF	.	TRBV12-3/TRBV12-4	TRBJ2-7	.	13
TGTGCCAGCAGAGCGGACAGGGGCAATGAAAACACCATATATTTT	CASRADRGNENTIYF	TRBD1	TRBV2	TRBJ1-3	.	15